These T cell receptor beta chains were read from a single sample in a study of cytomegalovirus exposure and HLA in healthy donors. Only in-frame clones appear in the TCRdb table, and some are missing; sequencing was by immunoSEQ multiplex PCR. The sample yields more than 85,000 clones, roughly 80% seen once. Sequenced: PBMCs. The receptors were gathered from a woman between 40 and 55 years old in good health and CMV-seropositive. CDR3s include the opening cysteine and the closing phenylalanine or tryptophan. A D gene is named only where the DNA matches it firmly. Expanded clones get a size class; other rows say once, few or many, or leave the size out.

size	J	V	D	CDR3	DNA
few	TRBJ2-3	TRBV5-4	.	CASSFQSTDTQYF	TGTGCCAGCAGCTTCCAGAGCACAGATACGCAGTATTTT
few	TRBJ1-1	TRBV6-1	.	CASSLTGKTEAFF	TGTGCCAGCAGTCTTACAGGGAAGACTGAAGCTTTCTTT
.	TRBJ2-7	TRBV7-9	TRBD1	CASSADRGLREQYF	TGTGCCAGCAGCGCCGACAGGGGACTTAGGGAGCAGTACTTC
.	TRBJ1-3	TRBV2	.	CASSVSLMPGNTIYF	TGTGCCAGCAGTGTTAGTCTTATGCCTGGAAACACCATATATTTT
.	TRBJ1-1	TRBV10-3	.	CAISVGGVVEPGQNF	TGTGCCATCAGTGTAGGAGGGGTGGTGGAACCTGGGCAAAACTTT
.	TRBJ2-3	TRBV7-9	TRBD2	CASSSVSGGTQYF	TGTGCCAGCAGCTCCGTGAGCGGGGGGACGCAGTATTTT
.	TRBJ1-2	TRBV2	.	CASSKTREVGYTF	TGTGCCAGCAGCAAGACCAGGGAAGTGGGCTACACCTTC
.	TRBJ1-2	TRBV4-3	.	CASSQDRVRGSNYGYTF	TGCGCCAGCAGCCAAGATAGGGTCAGGGGAAGTAACTATGGCTACACCTTC
.	TRBJ1-6	TRBV28	.	CASLAGESPLHF	TGTGCCAGCTTGGCAGGGGAGTCACCCCTCCACTTT
.	TRBJ1-1	TRBV7-7	.	CASSLTRLWKTGNTEAFF	TGTGCTAGCAGCTTAACCCGTCTTTGGAAAACAGGGAACACTGAAGCTTTCTTT
.	TRBJ1-4	TRBV4-3	.	CASSQELADGGEKLFF	TGCGCCAGCAGCCAAGAGTTGGCAGACGGGGGTGAAAAACTGTTTTTT
.	TRBJ1-1	TRBV14	.	CASSQSGAGTEAFF	TGTGCCAGCAGCCAAAGCGGGGCGGGGACTGAAGCTTTCTTT
.	TRBJ2-3	TRBV2	TRBD2	CATERGPGGSGSTQYF	TGTGCCACCGAACGCGGACCGGGGGGTTCCGGTTCTACGCAGTATTTT
once	TRBJ2-1	TRBV4-2	TRBD2	CASSQVGGDEQFF	TGTGCCAGCAGCCAAGTGGGGGGGGATGAGCAGTTCTTC
.	TRBJ1-2	TRBV28	TRBD1	CASSFLGQAGYTF	TGTGCCAGCAGTTTCCTGGGACAGGCAGGCTACACCTTC
few	TRBJ2-2	TRBV5-5	TRBD2	CASSFQSGRAWTGELFF	TGTGCCAGCAGCTTTCAGTCCGGGAGGGCCTGGACCGGGGAGCTGTTTTTT
once	TRBJ2-5	TRBV5-1	TRBD1	CASSFLTGGGETQYF	TGCGCCAGCAGCTTCCTAACAGGGGGTGGGGAGACCCAGTACTTC
once	TRBJ2-7	TRBV2	.	CASSGVSGAYEQYF	TGTGCCAGCAGTGGTGTATCGGGGGCCTACGAGCAGTACTTC
.	TRBJ2-1	TRBV5-1	TRBD2	CASSPGLAGYNEQFF	TGCGCCAGCAGCCCTGGACTAGCGGGATACAATGAGCAGTTCTTC
.	TRBJ1-1	TRBV25-1	.	CASSVRRSQGFDGTEAFF	TGTGCCAGCAGTGTACGAAGATCTCAGGGGTTCGATGGGACTGAAGCTTTCTTT
once	TRBJ2-7	TRBV4-1	.	CASSRERGGEQYF	TGTGCCAGCAGCCGGGAGAGAGGCGGCGAGCAGTACTTC
.	TRBJ2-3	TRBV13	TRBD1	CASSYYDRGGTDTQYF	TGTGCCAGCAGCTACTACGACAGGGGCGGCACAGATACGCAGTATTTT
.	TRBJ2-5	TRBV7-8	TRBD2	CASSLVRTRPQETQYF	TGTGCCAGCAGCTTAGTGCGGACTAGACCCCAAGAGACCCAGTACTTC
.	TRBJ2-1	TRBV4-2	TRBD2	CASSQDYGGTYNEQFF	TGTGCCAGCAGCCAAGATTACGGGGGGACCTACAATGAGCAGTTCTTC
.	TRBJ2-6	TRBV9	TRBD1	CASSPGGTGVSGANVLTF	TGTGCCAGCAGCCCAGGCGGGACAGGGGTATCTGGGGCCAACGTCCTGACTTTC
.	TRBJ2-7	TRBV5-1	.	CASSLRQGGYEQYF	TGCGCCAGCAGCTTGCGCCAGGGGGGTTACGAGCAGTACTTC
.	TRBJ2-1	TRBV10-3	TRBD2	CAISGRTSLNEQFF	TGTGCCATCAGTGGCAGGACTAGCTTGAATGAGCAGTTCTTC
.	TRBJ1-1	TRBV27	.	CASSLFGLEMTNPNTEAFF	TGTGCCAGCAGTTTATTTGGTTTGGAGATGACGAATCCGAACACTGAAGCTTTCTTT
.	TRBJ1-3	TRBV7-2	.	CASSSGVSGNTIYF	TGTGCCAGCAGCTCGGGAGTCTCTGGAAACACCATATATTTT
.	TRBJ2-2	TRBV5-1	.	CASSLVEDSSNTGELFF	TGCGCCAGCAGCTTGGTGGAGGACAGCTCGAACACCGGGGAGCTGTTTTTT
.	TRBJ2-1	TRBV11-2	TRBD1	CASSNRQGSNEQFF	TGTGCCAGCAGCAACCGACAGGGGAGCAATGAGCAGTTCTTC
once	TRBJ2-3	TRBV4-2	.	CASSQDPQILSTDTQYF	TGTGCCAGCAGCCAAGATCCTCAGATCCTTAGCACAGATACGCAGTATTTT
.	TRBJ2-1	TRBV18	TRBD2	CASSQNLAGLSYNEQFF	TGTGCCAGCTCTCAGAATCTAGCGGGACTCTCCTACAATGAGCAGTTCTTC
.	TRBJ2-1	TRBV15	.	CATSEGLFNEQFF	TGTGCCACCAGCGAAGGACTCTTCAATGAGCAGTTCTTC
.	TRBJ2-7	TRBV10-3	TRBD2	CAIRGLAGYEQYF	TGTGCCATCAGGGGACTAGCTGGGTACGAGCAGTACTTC
.	TRBJ1-2	TRBV10-2	TRBD1	CASSGQGNYGYTF	TGCGCCAGCAGTGGACAGGGAAACTATGGCTACACCTTC
few	TRBJ2-7	TRBV11-3	TRBD1	CASSLDPGQTYEQYF	TGTGCCAGCAGCTTAGACCCGGGACAGACCTACGAGCAGTACTTC
.	TRBJ2-3	TRBV28	.	CASSFSAADLAYSTDTQYF	TGTGCCAGCAGTTTTAGTGCGGCCGACCTGGCCTACAGCACAGATACGCAGTATTTT
.	TRBJ2-3	TRBV7-9	TRBD1	CASSRLGQDIANF	TGTGCCAGCAGTCGCCTCGGACAGGATATCGCGAATTTT
.	TRBJ2-7	TRBV9	.	CASSVGNRVYYEQYF	TGTGCCAGCAGCGTAGGCAACAGGGTGTACTACGAGCAGTACTTC
.	TRBJ2-3	TRBV29-1	.	CSTRHRTDTQYF	TGCAGCACCCGACACCGCACAGATACGCAGTATTTT
.	TRBJ2-2	TRBV18	TRBD2	CASSPTPGLNTGELFF	TGTGCCAGCTCGCCTACTCCGGGACTAAACACCGGGGAGCTGTTTTTT
.	TRBJ2-4	TRBV6-5	TRBD2	CASSLRASGGKNIQYF	TGTGCCAGCAGTTTACGGGCTAGCGGGGGCAAAAACATTCAGTACTTC
.	TRBJ2-3	TRBV9	.	CASSVVAGDTQYF	TGTGCCAGCAGCGTAGTGGCGGGAGATACGCAGTATTTT
.	TRBJ1-2	TRBV7-9	.	CASSLDFRGGGYTF	TGTGCCAGCAGCTTAGATTTCCGGGGAGGGGGCTACACCTTC
.	TRBJ2-6	TRBV7-9	TRBD1	CASSSIRDRVISGANVLTF	TGTGCCAGCAGCTCTATCCGGGACAGGGTGATTTCTGGGGCCAACGTCCTGACTTTC
once	TRBJ1-2	TRBV5-6	TRBD1	CASSLVGGGYTF	TGTGCCAGCAGCTTGGTAGGGGGCGGCTACACCTTC
.	TRBJ2-1	TRBV4-2	.	CASSQGGSYNEQFF	TGTGCCAGCAGCCAAGGGGGCAGCTACAATGAGCAGTTCTTC
.	TRBJ1-1	TRBV6-5	.	CASSYSRLNTEAFF	TGTGCCAGCAGTTACAGCCGGTTGAACACTGAAGCTTTCTTT
.	TRBJ2-3	TRBV11-1	.	CASSLLQLDTQYF	TGTGCCAGCAGCTTACTCCAACTAGATACGCAGTATTTT
.	TRBJ2-3	TRBV6-1	.	CASSGQTGSTDTQYF	TGTGCCAGCAGTGGCCAAACAGGGAGCACAGATACGCAGTATTTT
.	TRBJ2-7	TRBV27	TRBD1	CASSLNRGQGQQYF	TGTGCCAGCAGTTTAAATAGGGGACAGGGACAGCAGTACTTC
.	TRBJ1-2	TRBV27	TRBD1	CASSLFRGQGVRGYTF	TGTGCCAGCAGTTTATTCCGCGGACAGGGGGTTCGTGGCTACACCTTC
once	TRBJ2-3	TRBV25-1	TRBD2	CASSVTSGGTQYF	TGTGCCAGCAGTGTTACTAGCGGGGGTACGCAGTATTTT